Here is one T cell receptor (beta chain) with its context. Its specificity is unknown. Regarding time point: late sampling 161 to 241 days after vaccination in a few convalescent patients. The treatment was: approximately nine-day PBMC culture with coronavirus spike peptide pools or control peptides (ViraFEST assay). Scientists ran DNA taken from cultured CD4+ T cells through the Oncomine TCR Beta short-read assay for sequencing. TCRdb reprocessed the PCR reads with MiXCR, giving one entry per CDR3 protein. This repertoire shows tens of thousands of distinct CDR3 sequences, 30% to 35% found once; its top ten account for 11%. V lost 3 bases to trimming and J lost 2 bases, with 9 bases between them. The CDR3 sequence is 14 residues long. The germline CDR1 and CDR2 sequences are SEHNR and FQNEAQ (reference sequence). This record belongs to a study of vaccination and CD4 T cells after COVID-19. Whole-study context: Post-COVID samples had a sampling time that fell a median approximately 97 days after diagnosis (range 35 to 161). Each of the control cultures got a CEFX pool, an HIV-1 Nef pool, or no peptide. Study findings and constraints: When vaccine-specific clones from convalescent patients were examined, 304 of 307 were spike mono-reactive.

The TCR comes from a human donor who had recovered from COVID-19. The sample consisted of CD4+ T cells from blood, cultured in vitro, taken about 7 months after SARS-CoV-2 vaccination. The chain carries TRBV7-9 and TRBJ2-3, with D unclear. The CDR3 sequence is CASSFQQLTDTQYF. CDR3 sequence (DNA): TGTGCCAGCAGCTTCCAACAGCTCACAGATACGCAGTATTTT.